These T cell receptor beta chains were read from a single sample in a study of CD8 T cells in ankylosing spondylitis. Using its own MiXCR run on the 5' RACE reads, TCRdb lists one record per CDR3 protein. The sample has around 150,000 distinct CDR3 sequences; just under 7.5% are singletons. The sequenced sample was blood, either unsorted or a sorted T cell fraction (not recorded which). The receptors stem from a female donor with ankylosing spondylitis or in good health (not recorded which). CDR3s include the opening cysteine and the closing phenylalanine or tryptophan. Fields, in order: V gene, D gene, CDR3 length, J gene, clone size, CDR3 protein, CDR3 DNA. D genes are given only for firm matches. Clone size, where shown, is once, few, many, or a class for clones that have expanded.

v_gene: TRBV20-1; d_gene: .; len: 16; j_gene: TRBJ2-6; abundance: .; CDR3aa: CSAFRDTLSGANVLTF; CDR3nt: TGCAGTGCTTTCCGGGACACCCTCTCTGGGGCCAACGTCCTGACTTTC
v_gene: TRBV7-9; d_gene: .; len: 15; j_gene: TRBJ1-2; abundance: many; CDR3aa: CASSLAGSPNYGYTF; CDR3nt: TGTGCCAGCAGCTTAGCGGGCAGCCCAAACTATGGCTACACCTTC
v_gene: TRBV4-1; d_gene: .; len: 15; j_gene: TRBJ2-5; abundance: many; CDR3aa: CASSQGAAEQETQYF; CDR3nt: TGCGCCAGCAGCCAAGGGGCGGCAGAGCAAGAGACCCAGTACTTC
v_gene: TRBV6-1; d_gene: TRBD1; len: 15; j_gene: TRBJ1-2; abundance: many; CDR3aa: CASSADRGGFYGYTF; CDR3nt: TGTGCCAGCAGCGCCGACAGGGGCGGATTCTATGGCTACACCTTC
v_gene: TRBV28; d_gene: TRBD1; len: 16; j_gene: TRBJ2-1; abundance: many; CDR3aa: CASSVRQGSSYNEQFF; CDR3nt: TGTGCCAGCAGTGTCAGACAGGGGAGCTCCTACAATGAGCAGTTCTTC
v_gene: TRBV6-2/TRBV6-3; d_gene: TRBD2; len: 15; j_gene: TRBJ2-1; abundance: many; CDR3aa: CASSYGRGGPDEQFF; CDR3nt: TGTGCCAGCAGTTACGGGCGGGGGGGCCCAGATGAGCAGTTCTTC
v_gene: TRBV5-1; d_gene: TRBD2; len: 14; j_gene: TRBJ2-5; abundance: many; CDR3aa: CASSLGGGEETQYF; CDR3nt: TGCGCCAGCAGCTTAGGCGGGGGGGAAGAGACCCAGTACTTC
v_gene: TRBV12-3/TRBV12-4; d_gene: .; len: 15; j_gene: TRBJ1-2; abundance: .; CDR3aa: CASSLKKGEFYGYTF; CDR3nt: TGTGCCAGCAGTTTAAAGAAGGGAGAGTTCTATGGCTACACCTTC
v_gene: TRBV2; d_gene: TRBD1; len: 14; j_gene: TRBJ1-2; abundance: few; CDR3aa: CASRAWGQGPGYTF; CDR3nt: TGTGCCAGCAGAGCCTGGGGACAGGGTCCTGGCTACACCTTC
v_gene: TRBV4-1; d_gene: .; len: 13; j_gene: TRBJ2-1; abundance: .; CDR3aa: CASSHGFYSEQFF; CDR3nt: TGCGCCAGCAGCCATGGTTTCTACAGTGAGCAGTTCTTC
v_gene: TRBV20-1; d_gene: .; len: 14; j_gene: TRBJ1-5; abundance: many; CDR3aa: CSARPDSGKQPQHF; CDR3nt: TGCAGTGCTAGGCCGGACAGTGGGAAACAGCCCCAGCATTTT
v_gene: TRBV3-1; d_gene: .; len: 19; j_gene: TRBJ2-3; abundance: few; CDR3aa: CASSKGTALQAAGRDTQYF; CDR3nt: TGTGCCAGCAGCAAGGGGACCGCCTTGCAAGCGGCGGGAAGAGATACGCAGTATTTT
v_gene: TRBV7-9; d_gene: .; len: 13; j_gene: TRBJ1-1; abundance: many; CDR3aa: CASSLEKNTEAFF; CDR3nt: TGTGCCAGCAGCCTCGAAAAGAACACTGAAGCTTTCTTT
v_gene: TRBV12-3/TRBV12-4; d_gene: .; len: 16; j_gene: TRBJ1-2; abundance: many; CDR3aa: CASSPILGPRGYGYTF; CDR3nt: TGTGCCAGCAGTCCTATCCTGGGACCTCGGGGGTATGGCTACACCTTC
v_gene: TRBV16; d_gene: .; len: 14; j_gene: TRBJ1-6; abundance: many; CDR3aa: CASSQSAENSPLHF; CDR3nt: TGTGCCAGCAGCCAATCTGCTGAGAATTCACCCCTCCACTTT
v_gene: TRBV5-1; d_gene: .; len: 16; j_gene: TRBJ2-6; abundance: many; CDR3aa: CASSLGLSSGANVLTF; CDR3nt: TGCGCCAGCAGCTTGGGACTTAGCTCTGGGGCCAACGTCCTGACTTTC
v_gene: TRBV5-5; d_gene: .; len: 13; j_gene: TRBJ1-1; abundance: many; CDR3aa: CASSSPPNTEAFF; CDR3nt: TGTGCCAGCAGCTCTCCACCGAACACTGAAGCTTTCTTT
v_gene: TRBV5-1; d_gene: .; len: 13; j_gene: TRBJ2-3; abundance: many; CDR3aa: CASSFGRTDTQYF; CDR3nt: TGCGCCAGCAGCTTTGGCCGCACAGATACGCAGTATTTT
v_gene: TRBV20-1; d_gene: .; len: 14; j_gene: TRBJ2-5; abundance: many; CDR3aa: CSARGGAEKETQYF; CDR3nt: TGCAGTGCTAGAGGGGGCGCAGAGAAAGAGACCCAGTACTTC
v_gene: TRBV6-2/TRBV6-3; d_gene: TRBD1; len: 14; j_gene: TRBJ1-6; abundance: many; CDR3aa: CASSRTGTAFPLHF; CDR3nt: TGTGCCAGCAGTCGAACCGGGACAGCGTTCCCCCTCCACTTT
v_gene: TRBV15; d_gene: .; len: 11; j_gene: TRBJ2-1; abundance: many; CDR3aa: CATSRSSEQFF; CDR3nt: TGTGCCACCAGCAGGTCGAGTGAGCAGTTCTTC
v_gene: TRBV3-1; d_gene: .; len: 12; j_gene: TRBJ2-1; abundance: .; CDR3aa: CASSAMVGEQFF; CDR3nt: TGTGCCAGCAGCGCAATGGTGGGTGAGCAGTTCTTC
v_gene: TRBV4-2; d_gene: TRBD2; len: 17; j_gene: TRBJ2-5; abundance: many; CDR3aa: CASSPGTSGGYEETQYF; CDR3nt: TGTGCCAGCAGCCCCGGGACTAGCGGGGGGTATGAAGAGACCCAGTACTTC
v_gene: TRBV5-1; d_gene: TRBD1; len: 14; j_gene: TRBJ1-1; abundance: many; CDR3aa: CASSLTGGVSEAFF; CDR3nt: TGCGCCAGCAGCCTCACAGGGGGCGTCTCTGAAGCTTTCTTT
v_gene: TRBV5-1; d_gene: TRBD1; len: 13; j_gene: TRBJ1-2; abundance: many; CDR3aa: CASSSGTAYGYTF; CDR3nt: TGCGCCAGCAGCTCCGGGACAGCTTATGGCTACACCTTC
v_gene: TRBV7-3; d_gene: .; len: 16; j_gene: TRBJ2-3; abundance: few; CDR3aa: CASSLGDRISTDTQYF; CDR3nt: TGTGCCAGCAGCTTAGGAGACAGGATTAGCACAGATACGCAGTATTTT
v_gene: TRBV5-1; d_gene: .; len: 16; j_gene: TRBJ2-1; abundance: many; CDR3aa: CASSLGHATPYNEQFF; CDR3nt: TGCGCCAGCAGCTTGGGACATGCGACCCCCTACAATGAGCAGTTCTTC
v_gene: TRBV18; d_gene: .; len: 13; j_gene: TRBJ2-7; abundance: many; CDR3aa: CASSYNDPYEQYF; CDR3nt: TGTGCCAGCTCATACAATGATCCCTACGAGCAGTACTTC
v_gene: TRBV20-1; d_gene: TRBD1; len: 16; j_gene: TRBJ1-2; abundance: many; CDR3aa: CSARDFTGGVYYGYTF; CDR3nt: TGCAGTGCTAGAGATTTTACAGGGGGCGTGTACTATGGCTACACCTTC
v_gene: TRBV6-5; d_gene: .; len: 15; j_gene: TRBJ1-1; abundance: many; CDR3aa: CASTTPRQGLTEAFF; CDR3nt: TGTGCCAGCACCACCCCCCGGCAGGGGCTCACTGAAGCTTTCTTT
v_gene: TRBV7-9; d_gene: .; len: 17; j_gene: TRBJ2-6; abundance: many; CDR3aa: CASSLVTGLAGANVLTF; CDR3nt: TGTGCCAGCAGCTTAGTAACGGGTTTGGCTGGGGCCAACGTCCTGACTTTC
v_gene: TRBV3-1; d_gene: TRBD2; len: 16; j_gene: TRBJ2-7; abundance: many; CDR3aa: CASSLGTSGAREGQYF; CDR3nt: TGTGCCAGCAGCCTAGGCACTAGCGGGGCCAGAGAAGGGCAGTACTTC
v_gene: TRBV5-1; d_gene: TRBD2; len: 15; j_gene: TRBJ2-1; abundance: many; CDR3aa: CASSTTSGGYNEQFF; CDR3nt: TGCGCCAGCAGTACGACTAGCGGGGGGTACAATGAGCAGTTCTTC
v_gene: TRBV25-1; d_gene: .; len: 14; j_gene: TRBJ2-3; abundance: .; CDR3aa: CASSEYDSTDTQYF; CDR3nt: TGTGCCAGCAGTGAATATGACAGCACAGATACGCAGTATTTT
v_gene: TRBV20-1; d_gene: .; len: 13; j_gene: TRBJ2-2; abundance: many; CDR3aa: CSARRSPSGELFF; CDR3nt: TGCAGTGCTAGAAGGTCGCCCTCGGGGGAGCTGTTTTTT
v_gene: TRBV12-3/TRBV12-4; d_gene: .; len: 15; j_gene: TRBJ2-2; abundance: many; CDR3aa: CASSLGRGAIGELFF; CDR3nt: TGTGCCAGCAGTTTAGGCAGGGGGGCGATCGGGGAGCTGTTTTTT
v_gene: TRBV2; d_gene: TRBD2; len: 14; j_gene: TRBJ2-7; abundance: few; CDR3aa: CASSDSAGGYEQYF; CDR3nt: TGTGCCAGCAGTGATTCAGCGGGGGGCTACGAGCAGTACTTC
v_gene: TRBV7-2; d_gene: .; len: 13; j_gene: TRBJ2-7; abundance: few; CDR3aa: CASSLALVYEQYF; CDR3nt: TGTGCCAGCAGCTTAGCCCTGGTCTACGAGCAGTACTTC
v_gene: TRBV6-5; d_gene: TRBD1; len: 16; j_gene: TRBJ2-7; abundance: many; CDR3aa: CASSFRGTGVFYEQYF; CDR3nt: TGTGCCAGCAGTTTTCGGGGGACAGGGGTTTTTTACGAGCAGTACTTC
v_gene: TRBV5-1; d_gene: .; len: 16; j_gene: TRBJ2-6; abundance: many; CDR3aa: CASSPPVGAGANVLTF; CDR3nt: TGCGCCAGCAGCCCCCCAGTGGGGGCTGGGGCCAACGTCCTGACTTTC
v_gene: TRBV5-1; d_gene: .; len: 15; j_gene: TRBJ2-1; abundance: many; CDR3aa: CASSPSSESHNEQFF; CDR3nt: TGCGCCAGCAGTCCCTCTAGCGAGTCCCACAATGAGCAGTTCTTC
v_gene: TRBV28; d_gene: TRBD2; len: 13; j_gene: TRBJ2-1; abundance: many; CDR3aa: CATGLAGGGEQFF; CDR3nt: TGTGCCACCGGACTAGCGGGGGGTGGTGAGCAGTTCTTC
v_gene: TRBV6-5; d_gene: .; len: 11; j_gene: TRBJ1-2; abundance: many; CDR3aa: CASGPYYGYTF; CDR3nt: TGTGCCAGCGGACCTTACTATGGCTACACCTTC
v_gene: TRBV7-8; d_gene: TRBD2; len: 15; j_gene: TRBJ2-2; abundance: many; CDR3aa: CASSLLRGGPGELFF; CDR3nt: TGTGCCAGCAGCTTATTGCGGGGGGGCCCCGGGGAGCTGTTTTTT
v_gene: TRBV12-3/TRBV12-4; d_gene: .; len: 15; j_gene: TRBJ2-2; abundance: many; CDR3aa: CASSLGVEFTGELFF; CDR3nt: TGTGCCAGCAGTTTAGGCGTAGAGTTCACCGGGGAGCTGTTTTTT
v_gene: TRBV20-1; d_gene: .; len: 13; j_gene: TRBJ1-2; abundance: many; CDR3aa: CSASKGKADGYTF; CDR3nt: TGCAGTGCTAGTAAGGGGAAGGCCGATGGCTACACCTTC
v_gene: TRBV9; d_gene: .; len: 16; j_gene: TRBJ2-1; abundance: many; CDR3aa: CASSARGSPPYNEQFF; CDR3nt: TGTGCCAGCAGCGCCCGGGGGTCCCCGCCCTACAATGAGCAGTTCTTC
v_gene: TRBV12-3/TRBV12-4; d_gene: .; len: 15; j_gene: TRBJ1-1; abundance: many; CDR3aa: CASRPAGQKSTEAFF; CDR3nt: TGTGCCAGCAGGCCTGCGGGGCAGAAGAGCACTGAAGCTTTCTTT
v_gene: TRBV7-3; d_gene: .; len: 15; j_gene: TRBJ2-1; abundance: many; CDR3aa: CASSLSRGQFNEQFF; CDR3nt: TGTGCCAGCAGCTTATCTCGGGGACAATTCAATGAGCAGTTCTTC
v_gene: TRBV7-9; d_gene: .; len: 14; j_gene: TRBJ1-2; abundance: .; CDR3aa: CASSLGDNTYGYTF; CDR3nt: TGTGCCAGCAGCTTAGGGGACAACACCTATGGCTACACCTTC
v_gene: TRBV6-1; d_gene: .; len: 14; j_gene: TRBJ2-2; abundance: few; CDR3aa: CASTRTRYTGELFF; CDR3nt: TGTGCCAGCACCAGGACAAGATACACCGGGGAGCTGTTTTTT
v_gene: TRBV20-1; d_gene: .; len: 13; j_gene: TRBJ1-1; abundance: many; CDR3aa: CSAQDRLNTEAFF; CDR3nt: TGCAGTGCCCAGGACCGATTGAACACTGAAGCTTTCTTT
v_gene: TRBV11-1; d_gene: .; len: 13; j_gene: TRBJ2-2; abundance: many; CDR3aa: CASSLSSTGELFF; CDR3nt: TGTGCCAGCAGCTTGAGCAGCACCGGGGAGCTGTTTTTT
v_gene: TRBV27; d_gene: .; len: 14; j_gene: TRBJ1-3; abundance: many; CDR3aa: CASSTPAEGNTIYF; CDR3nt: TGTGCCAGCAGTACCCCAGCGGAGGGGAACACCATATATTTT
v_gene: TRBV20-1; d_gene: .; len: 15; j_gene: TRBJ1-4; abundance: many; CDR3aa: CSASRGSATNEKLFF; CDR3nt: TGCAGTGCTAGCCGGGGCAGCGCAACTAATGAAAAACTGTTTTTT
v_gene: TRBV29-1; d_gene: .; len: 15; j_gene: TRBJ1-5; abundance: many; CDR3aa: CSVWEGPPSNQPQHF; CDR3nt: TGCAGCGTTTGGGAGGGCCCACCGAGCAATCAGCCCCAGCATTTT
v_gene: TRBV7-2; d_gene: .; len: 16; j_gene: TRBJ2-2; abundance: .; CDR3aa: CASSLGVFRLSGELFF; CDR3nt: TGTGCCAGCAGCTTAGGAGTCTTCAGACTCTCCGGGGAGCTGTTTTTT
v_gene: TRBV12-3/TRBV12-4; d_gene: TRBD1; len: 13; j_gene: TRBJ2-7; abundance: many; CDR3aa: CASSLQGAYEQYF; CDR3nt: TGTGCCAGCAGTTTACAGGGGGCCTACGAGCAGTACTTC
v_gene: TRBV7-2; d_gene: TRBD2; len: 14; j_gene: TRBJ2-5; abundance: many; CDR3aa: CASSSNSGGVPQYF; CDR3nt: TGTGCCAGCAGCTCCAATAGCGGGGGGGTTCCCCAGTACTTC